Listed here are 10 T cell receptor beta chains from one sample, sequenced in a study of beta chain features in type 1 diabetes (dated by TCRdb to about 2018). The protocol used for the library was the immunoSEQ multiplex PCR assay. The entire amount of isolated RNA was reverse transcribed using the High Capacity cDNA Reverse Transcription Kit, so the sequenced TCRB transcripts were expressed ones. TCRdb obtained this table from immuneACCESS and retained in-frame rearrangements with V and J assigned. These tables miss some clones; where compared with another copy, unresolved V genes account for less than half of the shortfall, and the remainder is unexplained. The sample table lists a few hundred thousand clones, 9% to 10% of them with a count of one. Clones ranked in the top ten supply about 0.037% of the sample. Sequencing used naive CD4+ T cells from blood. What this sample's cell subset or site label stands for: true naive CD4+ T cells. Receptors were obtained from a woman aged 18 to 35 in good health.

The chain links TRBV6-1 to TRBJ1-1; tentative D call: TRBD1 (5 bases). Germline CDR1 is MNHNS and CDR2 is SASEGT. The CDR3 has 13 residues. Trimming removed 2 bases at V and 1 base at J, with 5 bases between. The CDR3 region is CASSEQGNTEAFF. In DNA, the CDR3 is TGTGCCAGCAGTGAACAGGGGAACACTGAAGCTTTCTTT.

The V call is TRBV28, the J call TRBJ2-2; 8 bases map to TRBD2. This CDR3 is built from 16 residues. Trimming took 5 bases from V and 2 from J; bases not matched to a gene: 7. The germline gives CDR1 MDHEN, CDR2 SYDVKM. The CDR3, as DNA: TGTGCCAGCAGTCTTCTCAGCGGGGGTAACACCGGGGAGCTGTTTTTT. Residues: CASSLLSGGNTGELFF.

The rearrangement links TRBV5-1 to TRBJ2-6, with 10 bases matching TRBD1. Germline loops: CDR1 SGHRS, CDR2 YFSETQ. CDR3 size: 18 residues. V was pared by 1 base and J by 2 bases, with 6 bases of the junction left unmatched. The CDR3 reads CASSLQTGGPTGANVLTF. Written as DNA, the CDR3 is TGCGCCAGCAGCTTGCAGACAGGGGGCCCTACTGGGGCCAACGTCCTGACTTTC.

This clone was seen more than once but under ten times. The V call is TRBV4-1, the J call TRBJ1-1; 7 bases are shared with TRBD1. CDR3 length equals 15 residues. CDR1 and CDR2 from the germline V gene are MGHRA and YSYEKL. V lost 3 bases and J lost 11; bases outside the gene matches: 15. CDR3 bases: TGCGCCAGCAGCCAGACTGACAGGGTTTGGGTCGACGCTTTCTTT. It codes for CASSQTDRVWVDAFF.

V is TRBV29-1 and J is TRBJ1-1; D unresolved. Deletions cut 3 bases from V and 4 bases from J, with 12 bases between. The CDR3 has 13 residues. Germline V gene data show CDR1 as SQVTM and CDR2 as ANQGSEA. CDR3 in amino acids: CSVESGLVTEAFF. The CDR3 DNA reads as TGCAGCGTTGAGAGCGGGCTGGTCACTGAAGCTTTCTTT.

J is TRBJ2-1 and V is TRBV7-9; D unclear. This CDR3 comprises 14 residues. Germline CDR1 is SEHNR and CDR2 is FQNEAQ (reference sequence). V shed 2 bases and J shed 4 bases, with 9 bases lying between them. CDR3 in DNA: TGTGCCAGCAGCTTATTACGGGTTTACAATGAGCAGTTCTTC. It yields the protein CASSLLRVYNEQFF.

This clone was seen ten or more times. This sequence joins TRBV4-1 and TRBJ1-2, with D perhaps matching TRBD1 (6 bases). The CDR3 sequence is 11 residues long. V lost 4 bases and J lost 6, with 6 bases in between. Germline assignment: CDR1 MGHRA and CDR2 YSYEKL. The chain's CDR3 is CASSRDNGYTF. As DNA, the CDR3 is TGCGCCAGCAGCCGGGACAATGGCTACACCTTC.

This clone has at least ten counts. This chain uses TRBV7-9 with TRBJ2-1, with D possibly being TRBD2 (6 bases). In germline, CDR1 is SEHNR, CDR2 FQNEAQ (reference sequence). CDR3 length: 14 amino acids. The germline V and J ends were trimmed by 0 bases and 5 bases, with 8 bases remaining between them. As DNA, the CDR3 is TGTGCCAGCAGCTTAGCAGCGGGCCACAATGAGCAGTTCTTC. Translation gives CASSLAAGHNEQFF.

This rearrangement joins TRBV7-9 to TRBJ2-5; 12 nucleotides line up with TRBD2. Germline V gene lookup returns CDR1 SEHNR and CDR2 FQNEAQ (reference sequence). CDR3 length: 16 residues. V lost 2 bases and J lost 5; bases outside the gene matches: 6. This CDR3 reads CASSLRLAGGPETQYF. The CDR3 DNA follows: TGTGCCAGCAGCTTACGGCTAGCGGGGGGGCCCGAGACCCAGTACTTC.

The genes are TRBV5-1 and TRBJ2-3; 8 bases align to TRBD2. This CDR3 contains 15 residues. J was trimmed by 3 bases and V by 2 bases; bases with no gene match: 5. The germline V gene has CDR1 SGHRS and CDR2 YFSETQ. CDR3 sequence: CASSFGAGGTDTQYF. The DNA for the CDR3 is TGCGCCAGCAGCTTCGGGGCGGGGGGAACAGATACGCAGTATTTT.